These 3 T cell receptor beta chains share one sample of origin, sequenced in a study of blood T cell repertoires in COVID-19. Sequencing was performed with immunoSEQ multiplex PCR; in TCRdb, only in-frame clones are kept and a portion is missing. The sample carries 200,000 to 250,000 clones, roughly 89% recorded once. Sequencing used PBMCs or T cells enriched from blood (not recorded which). The receptor set was obtained from a middle-aged woman who had recovered from COVID-19.

The rearrangement joins TRBV3-1 (or the pseudogene TRBV3-2) to TRBJ1-2; 9 nucleotides align to TRBD1. Trimming at V came to 3 bases and at J to 6 bases, leaving 2 bases not matched to a gene. The length of the CDR3 is 13 residues. From germline, CDR1 is LGHDT and CDR2 YNNKEL (reference sequence). CDR3 residues: CASSQRTGDGYTF. The CDR3 DNA follows: TGTGCCAGCAGCCAGAGGACAGGGGATGGCTACACCTTC.

V is TRBV6-1 and J is TRBJ1-1; possibly TRBD1 for D (6 bases). The V end was cut by 2 bases, the J end by 7 bases, with 11 bases between. Germline CDR1 reads MNHNS; CDR2 reads SASEGT. This CDR3 is built from 13 residues. DNA of the CDR3: TGTGCCAGCAGTGAAACCCCGGGACATGAAGCTTTCTTT. Protein: CASSETPGHEAFF.

This clone was found once. The chain links TRBV11-3 to TRBJ1-1, with a weak D call TRBD1 (5 bases). Trimming took 1 base from V and 5 from J, leaving 14 bases between them. The CDR3 runs 15 residues. The V gene's germline CDR1 is SGHNT and CDR2 YENEEA. The CDR3 bases are TGTGCCAGCAGCTTAGTCTCAGGGAGCGGGACTGAAGCTTTCTTT. Its translation: CASSLVSGSGTEAFF.